The source of this T cell receptor (beta chain) is a study of shared clonotypes between healthy human individuals. Study at large: Researchers assigned three CD4 naive, three CD4 memory, two CD8 naive and one CD8 memory plate to each donor.

V was shortened by 4 bases and J by 8 bases, with 11 bases between the two germline ends. Germline CDR1 and CDR2: SEHNR and FQNEAQ (reference sequence). The CDR3 is 12 amino acids. Some clones are missing from TCRdb's copy, which holds only in-frame ones; the method was immunoSEQ multiplex PCR. The sample lists some 980,000 clones, 70% to 85% occurring once. The sequence was obtained from a man between 18 and 29 years old in good health. Sequenced: memory CD4+ T cells sorted from blood. Described subset: CD45RA-negative fraction. The genes are TRBV7-9 and TRBJ1-2; D is unclear. This CDR3 is CASSSSEGGYTF. The DNA for the CDR3 is TGTGCCAGCAGCTCGAGTGAGGGCGGCTACACCTTC.